This T cell receptor (beta chain) was sequenced in a study of T cells in localized non-small cell lung cancer. Study-level findings and limits: Heterogeneity remains possible, as sequencing covered one tumor region only. Appearing in adjacent lung were a median roughly 60 of the top 100 tumor clones.

This clone has only one observation. The antigen is undetermined. Generated by immunoSEQ multiplex PCR, the TCRdb table keeps only in-frame clones and is missing some. The sample holds around 25,000 clones, roughly 92% seen once. The clonotype was recovered from a woman aged 40-69 years with stage I lung adenocarcinoma. This sample comprised peripheral blood, obtained before any cancer treatment.

This chain's CDR3 is CASSFDRDISGANVLTF. For the CDR3, the DNA is TGTGCCAGCAGCTTTGACAGGGACATCTCTGGGGCCAACGTCCTGACTTTC. The V and J genes are TRBV7-3 and TRBJ2-6; TRBD1 matches 7 bases. CDR1 SGHTA and CDR2 FQGTGA come from the germline V gene. V shed 3 bases and J 0 bases; nucleotides not matched to a gene: 5. CDR3 length: 17 amino acids.